This T cell receptor (beta chain) was documented in a study of T-cell memory formation after mild COVID-19. Notes on the study in general: CD4+ clones that contracted lay mainly in CM and EM; CD8+ ones lay in EMRA. Pre-infection memory contained some responding clones, which suggested that cross-reactive memory had joined.

About this clonotype itself: Its specificity is not known.

Trimming took off 5 bases at V and 0 bases at J, with 13 bases between the two ends. Germline CDR1 reads MNHEY; CDR2 reads SVGAGI. The CDR3 covers 16 residues. MiXCR, applied by TCRdb to the 5' RACE reads, yields one record per CDR3 protein. The sample includes tens of thousands of distinct CDR3 sequences, about a quarter of them seen just once. The receptor was isolated from a man between 18 and 35 years old who had mild COVID-19 (a few samples of this study predate the infection). Cell type and time point are not known. The chain has TRBV6-5 and TRBJ1-4, with D perhaps matching TRBD1 (6 bases). What was sequenced was PBMCs or a T cell subset sorted from them (not recorded which). CDR3 sequence: CASSTGTLATNEKLFF. Written as DNA, the CDR3 is TGTGCCAGCAGTACCGGGACACTTGCAACTAATGAAAAACTGTTTTTT.